A selection of T cell receptor beta chains follows, all from one sample in a study of T cell responses to AZD1222 COVID-19 vaccine. Sequenced by immunoSEQ multiplex PCR; TCRdb stores in-frame clones only, minus some. The repertoire includes 150,000 to 180,000 clones, 85% to 90% of them detected once, and roughly 5.8% sits in the top ten. Source: peripheral blood, taken on day 0 of MenACWY control vaccination. The receptors derive from an adult in good health. Each CDR3 is given with its conserved first and last residue. The order of the fields is V gene, D gene, clone size, J gene, CDR3 DNA, CDR3 protein. A D gene is named only where the DNA matches it firmly. Expanded clones are given a class, and other clones once, few, many or no size at all.

v_call: TRBV28
d_call: -
clone_size: -
j_call: TRBJ2-1
cdr3_nt: TGTGCCAGCAGTGGGTGGTCAGGGGATTACAATGAGCAGTTCTTC
cdr3_aa: CASSGWSGDYNEQFF

v_call: TRBV5-4
d_call: -
clone_size: -
j_call: TRBJ1-2
cdr3_nt: TGTGCCAGCAGCTTGGACTACTCAGTGGGTGATGGCTACACCTTC
cdr3_aa: CASSLDYSVGDGYTF

v_call: TRBV19
d_call: -
clone_size: -
j_call: TRBJ1-2
cdr3_nt: TGTGCCAGTGATGAAGGACAGAGCCTTAACTATGGCTACACCTTC
cdr3_aa: CASDEGQSLNYGYTF

v_call: TRBV29-1
d_call: TRBD1
clone_size: -
j_call: TRBJ2-7
cdr3_nt: TGCAGCGTTGAGGGACAGGGAACCTACGAGCAGTACTTC
cdr3_aa: CSVEGQGTYEQYF

v_call: TRBV18
d_call: -
clone_size: -
j_call: TRBJ1-3
cdr3_nt: TGTGCCAGCTCACCCTCAGGGACCTCTGGAAACACCATATATTTT
cdr3_aa: CASSPSGTSGNTIYF

v_call: TRBV5-6
d_call: TRBD2
clone_size: -
j_call: TRBJ2-5
cdr3_nt: TGTGCCAGCAGCTTGGCCGGCGGGGGAGAGACCCAGTACTTC
cdr3_aa: CASSLAGGGETQYF

v_call: TRBV29-1
d_call: -
clone_size: -
j_call: TRBJ2-2
cdr3_nt: TGCAGCGGGCGGGTGATCGGGGAGCTGTTTTTT
cdr3_aa: CSGRVIGELFF

v_call: TRBV2
d_call: -
clone_size: -
j_call: TRBJ1-2
cdr3_nt: TGTGCCAGCAGTCCCGGTGGACAGAGGATCCCGGTCTTC
cdr3_aa: CASSPGGQRIPVF

v_call: TRBV24-1
d_call: -
clone_size: few
j_call: TRBJ2-1
cdr3_nt: TGTGCCACCAGCCGGGACGGGAACAATGAGCAGTTCTTC
cdr3_aa: CATSRDGNNEQFF

v_call: TRBV5-1
d_call: -
clone_size: once
j_call: TRBJ1-6
cdr3_nt: TGCGCCAGCAGCTCCTCCCCGAAAGAAGATTCACCCCTCCACTTT
cdr3_aa: CASSSSPKEDSPLHF

v_call: TRBV19
d_call: -
clone_size: -
j_call: TRBJ1-5
cdr3_nt: TGTGCCAGTCTAAGAGTCGGAAGCAATCAGCCCCAGCATTTT
cdr3_aa: CASLRVGSNQPQHF

v_call: TRBV4-1
d_call: -
clone_size: -
j_call: TRBJ1-1
cdr3_nt: TGCGCCAGCAGCTCCAGGGGCTTTACTGAAGCTTTCTTT
cdr3_aa: CASSSRGFTEAFF

v_call: TRBV7-8
d_call: -
clone_size: -
j_call: TRBJ1-5
cdr3_nt: TGTGCCAGCAGCTTAGACAGAGACTATAGCAATCAGCCCCAGCATTTT
cdr3_aa: CASSLDRDYSNQPQHF

v_call: TRBV28
d_call: TRBD1
clone_size: few
j_call: TRBJ1-2
cdr3_nt: TGTGCCAGCAGTTCGAGGGACAGGGGGCCGGGCTATGGCTACACCTTC
cdr3_aa: CASSSRDRGPGYGYTF

v_call: TRBV11-2
d_call: -
clone_size: -
j_call: TRBJ2-7
cdr3_nt: TGTGCCAGCAGCTTAGACGGCAGGGCGGGAGAGCAGTACTTC
cdr3_aa: CASSLDGRAGEQYF

v_call: TRBV21-1
d_call: -
clone_size: -
j_call: TRBJ2-7
cdr3_nt: TGTGCCAGCAGCAAAGAATGGGGGGCGCGGGCTAGCGGGAGCTCCTACGAGCAGTACTTC
cdr3_aa: CASSKEWGARASGSSYEQYF

v_call: TRBV5-5
d_call: -
clone_size: -
j_call: TRBJ2-6
cdr3_nt: TGTGCCAGCAGCTTGGCTTCAGGATCTGGGGCCAACGTCCTGACTTTC
cdr3_aa: CASSLASGSGANVLTF

v_call: TRBV27
d_call: -
clone_size: -
j_call: TRBJ1-1
cdr3_nt: TGTGCCAGCAGTTCCTCCGGGGGCAGGGCGGTGACTGAAGCTTTCTTT
cdr3_aa: CASSSSGGRAVTEAFF

v_call: TRBV24-1
d_call: -
clone_size: -
j_call: TRBJ2-1
cdr3_nt: TGTGCCACCAGTGCCCCTCCGGGGGAGACCAACAATGAGCAGTTCTTC
cdr3_aa: CATSAPPGETNNEQFF

v_call: TRBV4-3
d_call: -
clone_size: -
j_call: TRBJ2-5
cdr3_nt: TGCGCCAGCAGCCAACGGGGATCGGGTGAGACCCAGTACTTC
cdr3_aa: CASSQRGSGETQYF

v_call: TRBV6-6
d_call: TRBD1
clone_size: -
j_call: TRBJ1-1
cdr3_nt: TGTGCCAGCAGTAATGGACAGGCCCCCATGAACACTGAAGCTTTCTTT
cdr3_aa: CASSNGQAPMNTEAFF

v_call: TRBV5-1
d_call: TRBD2
clone_size: -
j_call: TRBJ2-7
cdr3_nt: TGCGCCAGCAGCTTGGACGGGAGGCAGGCCTCCTACGAGCAGTACTTC
cdr3_aa: CASSLDGRQASYEQYF

v_call: TRBV4-2
d_call: -
clone_size: -
j_call: TRBJ1-4
cdr3_nt: TGTGCCAGCAGCCGGGCATCCACCGGCACAACTAATGAAAAACTGTTTTTT
cdr3_aa: CASSRASTGTTNEKLFF

v_call: TRBV9
d_call: -
clone_size: -
j_call: TRBJ2-7
cdr3_nt: TGTGCCAGCAGCGTAGGCCTAGTTGGTTACGAGCAGTACTTC
cdr3_aa: CASSVGLVGYEQYF

v_call: TRBV18
d_call: TRBD2
clone_size: -
j_call: TRBJ2-3
cdr3_nt: TGTGCCAGCTTGACTAGCGGGAGCTTAGATACGCAGTATTTT
cdr3_aa: CASLTSGSLDTQYF

v_call: TRBV19
d_call: TRBD2
clone_size: -
j_call: TRBJ2-7
cdr3_nt: TGTGCCACCCGTTTCCCTAGCGGGGGGTCCTACGAGCAGTACTTC
cdr3_aa: CATRFPSGGSYEQYF

v_call: TRBV7-3
d_call: -
clone_size: -
j_call: TRBJ2-6
cdr3_nt: TGTGCCAGCAGCTCTAGTTACTCTGGGGCCAACGTCCTGACTTTC
cdr3_aa: CASSSSYSGANVLTF

v_call: TRBV27
d_call: -
clone_size: -
j_call: TRBJ1-1
cdr3_nt: TGTGCCAGCAGTTTAATACAGGGCCCCCACCTCGCTGAAGCTTTCTTT
cdr3_aa: CASSLIQGPHLAEAFF

v_call: TRBV27
d_call: -
clone_size: -
j_call: TRBJ2-1
cdr3_nt: TGTGCCAGCAGTTCGACCCTCACAGCTAATGAGCAGTTCTTC
cdr3_aa: CASSSTLTANEQFF

v_call: TRBV7-9
d_call: -
clone_size: -
j_call: TRBJ1-1
cdr3_nt: TGTGCCAGCAGCCGATATGTGGACACTGAAGCTTTCTTT
cdr3_aa: CASSRYVDTEAFF

v_call: TRBV6-2/TRBV6-3
d_call: -
clone_size: -
j_call: TRBJ2-7
cdr3_nt: TGTGCCAGCAGTTATGGAGGGGGCTCCTACGAGCAGTACTTC
cdr3_aa: CASSYGGGSYEQYF

v_call: TRBV5-6
d_call: -
clone_size: -
j_call: TRBJ2-3
cdr3_nt: TGTGCCAGCAGTTCCCGGTCCGCAGATACGCAGTATTTT
cdr3_aa: CASSSRSADTQYF

v_call: TRBV11-3
d_call: -
clone_size: once
j_call: TRBJ2-2
cdr3_nt: TGTGCCAGCAGCCGCAACACAGGAACCGGGGAGCTGTTTTTT
cdr3_aa: CASSRNTGTGELFF